Here is one T cell receptor beta chain with its context. With 60 Vbeta and 13 Jbeta primers, the PCR was carried out. Profiling relied on immunoSEQ multiplex PCR, and the TCRdb table lists in-frame clones only, not all of them. The repertoire holds some 180,000 clones, with around 74% as singletons. These data come from a study of cytomegalovirus exposure and HLA in healthy donors. As for the study in general: When over 300 donors were genotyped, roughly 78% of them were found to fall in the Caucasian-associated ancestry cluster.

Sequenced: PBMCs. This receptor was obtained from a male donor in good health and CMV-seronegative.

CDR3 loop: CASRPTAQHGYTF. The CDR3 DNA reads as TGTGCCAGCAGACCGACAGCCCAACATGGCTACACCTTC. The rearrangement links TRBV6-5 to TRBJ1-2, with D tentatively TRBD1 (5 bases). Looked up from germline, CDR1 is MNHEY and CDR2 is SVGAGI. The CDR3 spans 13 residues. V lost 6 bases and J 6 bases, leaving 14 bases between the germline ends.